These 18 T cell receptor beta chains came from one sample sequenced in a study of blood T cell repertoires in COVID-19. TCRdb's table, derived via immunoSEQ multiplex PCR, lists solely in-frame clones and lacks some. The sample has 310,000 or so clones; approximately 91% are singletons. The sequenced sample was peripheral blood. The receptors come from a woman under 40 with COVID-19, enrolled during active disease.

The CDR3 loop reads CASSEALPGTSGRRGKETQYF. CDR3 sequence (DNA): TGTGCCAGCAGTGAAGCGCTCCCCGGGACTAGCGGGAGGAGGGGCAAAGAGACCCAGTACTTC. This rearrangement joins TRBV6-1 to TRBJ2-5; 15 bases match TRBD2. The junction had 14 bases not matched to a gene; V was cut back by 0 bases and J by 3 bases. CDR3 length equals 21 residues. CDR1 and CDR2 (germline): MNHNS, SASEGT.

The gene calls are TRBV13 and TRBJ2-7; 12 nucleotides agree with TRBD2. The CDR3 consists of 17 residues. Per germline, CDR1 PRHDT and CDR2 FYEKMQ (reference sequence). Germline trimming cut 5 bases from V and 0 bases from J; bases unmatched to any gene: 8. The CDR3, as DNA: TGTGCCAGCAGCCACAGGACTAGCGGGGTGACCTCCTACGAGCAGTACTTC. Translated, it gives CASSHRTSGVTSYEQYF.

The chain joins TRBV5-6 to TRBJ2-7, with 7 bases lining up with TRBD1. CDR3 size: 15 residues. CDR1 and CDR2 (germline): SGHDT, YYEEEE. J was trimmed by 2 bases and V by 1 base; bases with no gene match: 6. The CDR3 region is CASSLLGTEAYEQYF. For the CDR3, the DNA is TGTGCCAGCAGCTTGTTAGGGACAGAAGCCTACGAGCAGTACTTC.

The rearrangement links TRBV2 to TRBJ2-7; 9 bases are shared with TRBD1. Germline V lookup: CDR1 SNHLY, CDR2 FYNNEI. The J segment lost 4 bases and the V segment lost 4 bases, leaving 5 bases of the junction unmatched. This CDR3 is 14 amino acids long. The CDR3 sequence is CASSVDRGGYEQYF. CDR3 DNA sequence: TGTGCCAGCAGTGTGGACAGGGGTGGGTACGAGCAGTACTTC.

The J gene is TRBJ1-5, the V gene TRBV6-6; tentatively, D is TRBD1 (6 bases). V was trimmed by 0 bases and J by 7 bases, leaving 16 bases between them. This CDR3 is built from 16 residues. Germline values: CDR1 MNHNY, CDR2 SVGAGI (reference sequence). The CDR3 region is CASSYSISDSRQPQHF. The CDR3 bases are TGTGCCAGCAGTTACTCGATTTCGGACAGTCGCCAGCCCCAGCATTTT.

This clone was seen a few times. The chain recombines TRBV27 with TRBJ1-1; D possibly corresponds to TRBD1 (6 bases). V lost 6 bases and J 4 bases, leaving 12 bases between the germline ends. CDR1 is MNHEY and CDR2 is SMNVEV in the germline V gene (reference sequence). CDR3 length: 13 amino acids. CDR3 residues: CASSTRDTTEAFF. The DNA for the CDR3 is TGTGCCAGCAGCACCCGGGACACCACTGAAGCTTTCTTT.

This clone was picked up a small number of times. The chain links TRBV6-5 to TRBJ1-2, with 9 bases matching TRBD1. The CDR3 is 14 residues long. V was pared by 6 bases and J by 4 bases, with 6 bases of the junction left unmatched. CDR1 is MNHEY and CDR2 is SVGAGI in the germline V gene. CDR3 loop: CASSNRGRTYGYTF. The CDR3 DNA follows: TGTGCCAGCAGCAACAGGGGGCGCACCTATGGCTACACCTTC.

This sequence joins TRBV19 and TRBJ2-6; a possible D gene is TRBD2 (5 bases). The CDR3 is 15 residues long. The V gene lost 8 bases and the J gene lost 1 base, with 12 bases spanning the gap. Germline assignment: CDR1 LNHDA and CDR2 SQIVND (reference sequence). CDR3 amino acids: CASSSGESGANVLTF. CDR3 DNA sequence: TGTGCCAGTTCCAGTGGGGAGTCTGGGGCCAACGTCCTGACTTTC.

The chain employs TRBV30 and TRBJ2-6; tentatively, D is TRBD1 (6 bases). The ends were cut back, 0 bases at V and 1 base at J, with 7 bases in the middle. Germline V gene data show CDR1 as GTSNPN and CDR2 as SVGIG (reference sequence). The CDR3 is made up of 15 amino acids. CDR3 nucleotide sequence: TGTGCCTGGAGTGTAGGGGGATCTGGGGCCAACGTCCTGACTTTC. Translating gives CAWSVGGSGANVLTF.

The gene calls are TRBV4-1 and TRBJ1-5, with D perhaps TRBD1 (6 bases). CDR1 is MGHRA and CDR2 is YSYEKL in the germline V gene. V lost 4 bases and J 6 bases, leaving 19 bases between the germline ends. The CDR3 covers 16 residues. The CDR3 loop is CASSLDRDLRGQPQHF. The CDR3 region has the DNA TGCGCCAGCAGCCTAGACCGGGACCTCAGGGGTCAGCCCCAGCATTTT.

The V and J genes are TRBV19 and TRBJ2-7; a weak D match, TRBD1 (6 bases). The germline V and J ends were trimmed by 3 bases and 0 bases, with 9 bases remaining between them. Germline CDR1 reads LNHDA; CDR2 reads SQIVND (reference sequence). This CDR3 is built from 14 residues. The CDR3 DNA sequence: TGTGCCAGTAGTATTTACAGGGCCTCCTACGAGCAGTACTTC. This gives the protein CASSIYRASYEQYF. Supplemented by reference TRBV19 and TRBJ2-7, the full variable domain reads DGGITQSPKYLFRKEGQNVTLSCEQNLNHDAMYWYRQDPGQGLRLIYYSQIVNDFQKGDIAEGYSVSREKKESFPLTVTSAQKNPTAFYLCASSIYRASYEQYFGPGTRLTVT.

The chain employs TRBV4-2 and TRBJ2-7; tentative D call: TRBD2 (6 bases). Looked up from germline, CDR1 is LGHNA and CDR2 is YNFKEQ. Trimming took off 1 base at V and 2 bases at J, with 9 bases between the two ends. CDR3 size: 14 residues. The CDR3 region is CASSQVAEAYEQYF. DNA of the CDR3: TGTGCCAGCAGCCAAGTAGCGGAGGCCTACGAGCAGTACTTC.

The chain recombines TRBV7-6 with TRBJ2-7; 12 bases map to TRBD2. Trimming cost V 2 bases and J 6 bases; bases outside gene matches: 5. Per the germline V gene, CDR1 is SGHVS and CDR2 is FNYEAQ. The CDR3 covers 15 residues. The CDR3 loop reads CASSLRTSGESEQYF. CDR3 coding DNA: TGTGCCAGCAGCTTACGGACTAGCGGGGAGAGCGAGCAGTACTTC.

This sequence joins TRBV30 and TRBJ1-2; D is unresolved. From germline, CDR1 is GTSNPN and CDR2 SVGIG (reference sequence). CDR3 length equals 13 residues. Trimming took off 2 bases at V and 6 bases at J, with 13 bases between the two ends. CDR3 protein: CAWSLAARDGYTF. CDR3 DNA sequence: TGTGCCTGGAGTCTGGCTGCGAGGGATGGCTACACCTTC. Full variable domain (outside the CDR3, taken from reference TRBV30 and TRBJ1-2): SQTIHQWPATLVQPVGSPLSLECTVEGTSNPNLYWYRQAAGRGLQLLFYSVGIGQISSEVPQNLSASRPQDRQFILSSKKLLLSDSGFYLCAWSLAARDGYTFGSGTRLTVV.

DNA of the CDR3: TGTGCCAGCAGCTTGGTCCAGAACAATGAGCAGTTCTTC. Encoded protein: CASSLVQNNEQFF. The chain recombines TRBV5-6 with TRBJ2-1; the D is unclear. V was pared by 0 bases and J by 5 bases, with 6 bases between. The CDR3 length is 13 residues. Germline CDR1 SGHDT, CDR2 YYEEEE.

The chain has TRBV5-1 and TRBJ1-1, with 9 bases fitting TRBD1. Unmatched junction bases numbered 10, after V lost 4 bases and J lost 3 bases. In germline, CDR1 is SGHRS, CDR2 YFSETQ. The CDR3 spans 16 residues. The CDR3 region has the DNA TGCGCCAGCAGCGAGACAGGGGGGCCCCTGGACACTGAAGCTTTCTTT. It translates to CASSETGGPLDTEAFF.

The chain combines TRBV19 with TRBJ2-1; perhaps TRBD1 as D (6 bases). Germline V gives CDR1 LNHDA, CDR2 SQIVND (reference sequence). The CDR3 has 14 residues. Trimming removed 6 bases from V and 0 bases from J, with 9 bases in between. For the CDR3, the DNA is TGTGCCAGTAGACAGGGTTACTCCTACAATGAGCAGTTCTTC. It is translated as CASRQGYSYNEQFF.

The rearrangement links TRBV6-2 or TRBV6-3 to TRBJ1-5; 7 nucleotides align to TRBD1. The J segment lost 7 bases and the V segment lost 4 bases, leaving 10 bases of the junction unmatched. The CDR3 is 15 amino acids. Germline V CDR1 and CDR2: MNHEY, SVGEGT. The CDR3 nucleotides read TGTGCCAGCAGTTTGTACAGGGGAAAGGGCCAGCCCCAGCATTTT. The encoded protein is CASSLYRGKGQPQHF.